This T cell receptor (beta chain) stems from a study of CD8 T cells in Susac syndrome. Findings and limits, study-wide: Acknowledgment was made by the study that its TCR sequencing and HLA analysis involved a relatively small number of individuals.

As concerns this clonotype: What it recognizes is unknown.

RNA was extracted with the RNeasy kit, and a quantity of 0.5 to 1 ug was reverse transcribed using random hexamers. The TCR beta CDR3 was amplified by immunoSEQ multiplex PCR across 54 Vbeta, 13 Jbeta. TCRdb independently ran MiXCR on the immunoSEQ multiplex PCR reads; one entry per CDR3 protein. Of 140,000 to 150,000 distinct CDR3 sequences in the sample, roughly 94% are singletons; the top ten hold 0.07% to 0.1%. Looked up from germline, CDR1 is SGHRS and CDR2 is YFSETQ. The ends were cut back, 1 base at V and 3 bases at J, with 8 bases in the middle. CDR3 length equals 13 residues. Sequencing targeted TCR beta in blood CD8+ and CD4+ T cells. Healthy donors, matched for age and sex, constituted the control group.

The sequence came from a human donor in good health. Sequenced sample: CD4+ T cells from PBMCs. This chain joins TRBV5-1 and TRBJ2-7; no clear D gene. DNA for the CDR3: TGCGCCAGCAGCTTGACAGCGAACTACGAGCAGTACTTC. Translated: CASSLTANYEQYF. Full variable domain (outside the CDR3, taken from reference TRBV5-1 and TRBJ2-7): KAGVTQTPRYLIKTRGQQVTLSCSPISGHRSVSWYQQTPGQGLQFLFEYFSETQRNKGNFPGRFSGRQFSNSRSEMNVSTLELGDSALYLCASSLTANYEQYFGPGTRLTVT.